Listed below are T cell receptor beta chains from one sample, sequenced in a study of blood T cell repertoires in COVID-19. Some clones are missing from TCRdb's copy, which holds only in-frame ones; the method was immunoSEQ multiplex PCR. The sample has 90,000 to 100,000 clones, around 75% seen once. Sequenced: peripheral blood. Receptors originate from a man in his 70s with acute or convalescent COVID-19. Both conserved end residues are part of each CDR3. The order of the fields is V gene, J gene, clone size, D gene, CDR3 DNA, CDR3 protein. A D gene is named only where the DNA matches it firmly. Part of the rows lack a size; the others show once, few, many or a class for expanded clones.

V gene: TRBV2; J gene: TRBJ1-1; clone size: few; D gene: .; CDR3 DNA: TGTGCCAGCAGTGGGGCTGCTTTTGAAGCTTTCTTT; CDR3 protein: CASSGAAFEAFF
V gene: TRBV4-1; J gene: TRBJ1-6; clone size: .; D gene: .; CDR3 DNA: TGCGCCAGCAGCCGCCAGACAGGACAAAGCTATAATTCACCCCTCCACTTT; CDR3 protein: CASSRQTGQSYNSPLHF
V gene: TRBV27; J gene: TRBJ2-3; clone size: few; D gene: .; CDR3 DNA: TGTGCCAGCAGGGCTACCCAGCGAGTAACAGATACGCAGTATTTT; CDR3 protein: CASRATQRVTDTQYF
V gene: TRBV27; J gene: TRBJ2-2; clone size: .; D gene: .; CDR3 DNA: TGTGCCAGCACCCTTCAGGCGTTCACCGGGGAGCTGTTTTTT; CDR3 protein: CASTLQAFTGELFF
V gene: TRBV7-2; J gene: TRBJ2-1; clone size: .; D gene: TRBD2; CDR3 DNA: TGTGCCAGCAGCTCCTTCGGGAGGGGGAGTGAGCAGTTCTTC; CDR3 protein: CASSSFGRGSEQFF
V gene: TRBV15; J gene: TRBJ1-1; clone size: .; D gene: .; CDR3 DNA: TGTGCCACCAGCGCGGAGAAAGGGAGGACTGAAGCTTTCTTT; CDR3 protein: CATSAEKGRTEAFF
V gene: TRBV30; J gene: TRBJ2-1; clone size: .; D gene: .; CDR3 DNA: TGTGCCTGGACGACAGGCCTGGGAAACAATGAGCAGTTCTTC; CDR3 protein: CAWTTGLGNNEQFF
V gene: TRBV5-1; J gene: TRBJ1-1; clone size: .; D gene: .; CDR3 DNA: TGCGCCAGCAGCTGGAGTGGGGGGGGCGAGGGCACTGAAGCTTTCTTT; CDR3 protein: CASSWSGGGEGTEAFF
V gene: TRBV7-3; J gene: TRBJ2-7; clone size: .; D gene: .; CDR3 DNA: TGTGCCAGCAGCAAAGGGGGGGGCCCCTACGAGCAGTACTTC; CDR3 protein: CASSKGGGPYEQYF
V gene: TRBV7-6; J gene: TRBJ2-2; clone size: .; D gene: TRBD1; CDR3 DNA: TGTGCCAGCAGCTCGGGACAGGGGATCTCCGGGGAGCTGTTTTTT; CDR3 protein: CASSSGQGISGELFF
V gene: TRBV29-1; J gene: TRBJ2-7; clone size: once; D gene: TRBD1; CDR3 DNA: TGCAGCGTTCCGGGACGGGACAGTTACGAGCAGTACTTC; CDR3 protein: CSVPGRDSYEQYF
V gene: TRBV5-1; J gene: TRBJ1-1; clone size: once; D gene: TRBD1; CDR3 DNA: TGCGCCAGCAGCTTGGCAAGAAACAGGGGAATGAGCACTGAAGCTTTCTTT; CDR3 protein: CASSLARNRGMSTEAFF
V gene: TRBV7-3; J gene: TRBJ2-3; clone size: .; D gene: TRBD2; CDR3 DNA: TGTGCCAGCAGCCCCTTCGCTAGCGGGAGGCCAGATACGCAGTATTTT; CDR3 protein: CASSPFASGRPDTQYF
V gene: TRBV19; J gene: TRBJ1-2; clone size: few; D gene: TRBD1; CDR3 DNA: TGTGCCAGTAGTATGACAGGGGGTGGGCACGGCTACACCTTC; CDR3 protein: CASSMTGGGHGYTF
V gene: TRBV11-2; J gene: TRBJ2-2; clone size: .; D gene: .; CDR3 DNA: TGTGCCAGCAGCTTAGCTAAAAGAGCGAACACCGGGGAGCTGTTTTTT; CDR3 protein: CASSLAKRANTGELFF
V gene: TRBV28; J gene: TRBJ2-1; clone size: .; D gene: TRBD1; CDR3 DNA: TGTGCCATCTCCTCAAACCGACAGGGCCCCTACAATGAGCAGTTCTTC; CDR3 protein: CAISSNRQGPYNEQFF
V gene: TRBV5-1; J gene: TRBJ1-1; clone size: .; D gene: .; CDR3 DNA: TGCGCCAGCAGCTTGGATTCGGGTGGAACTGAAGCTTTCTTT; CDR3 protein: CASSLDSGGTEAFF
V gene: TRBV28; J gene: TRBJ2-3; clone size: .; D gene: TRBD1; CDR3 DNA: TGTGCCAGCAGTTCGGGGACAGGGGGCGCAGATACGCAGTATTTT; CDR3 protein: CASSSGTGGADTQYF
V gene: TRBV2; J gene: TRBJ2-1; clone size: few; D gene: .; CDR3 DNA: TGTGCCAGCAGTGAAGCCGGGGGGCGGGTGTTCTTC; CDR3 protein: CASSEAGGRVFF
V gene: TRBV15; J gene: TRBJ2-7; clone size: .; D gene: .; CDR3 DNA: TGTGCCACCAGCAGCAATCCAGGGTACTCCTACGAGCAGTACTTC; CDR3 protein: CATSSNPGYSYEQYF
V gene: TRBV7-2; J gene: TRBJ2-7; clone size: .; D gene: .; CDR3 DNA: TGTGCCAGCAGCACCCCAACAGGGGCGGGGGAGCAGTACTTC; CDR3 protein: CASSTPTGAGEQYF
V gene: TRBV23-1; J gene: TRBJ2-7; clone size: .; D gene: .; CDR3 DNA: TGCGCCAGCAGTCAATCCCAGGCAGCTTACCTCTACGAGCAGTACTTC; CDR3 protein: CASSQSQAAYLYEQYF
V gene: TRBV18; J gene: TRBJ1-2; clone size: .; D gene: TRBD1; CDR3 DNA: TGTGCCAGCTCACTGGACAGGGCAGGTGCTGGCTACACCTTC; CDR3 protein: CASSLDRAGAGYTF
V gene: TRBV29-1; J gene: TRBJ2-6; clone size: .; D gene: .; CDR3 DNA: TGCAGCGTTGGAATTGGAGGCTCTGGGGCCAACGTCCTGACTTTC; CDR3 protein: CSVGIGGSGANVLTF
V gene: TRBV5-4; J gene: TRBJ2-5; clone size: .; D gene: .; CDR3 DNA: TGTGCAGCAGCTTGGGTGGGGGCGATGGGAGAGACCCAGTACTTC; CDR3 protein: CAAAWVGAMGETQYF
V gene: TRBV27; J gene: TRBJ2-7; clone size: .; D gene: TRBD1; CDR3 DNA: TGTGCCAGCAGAGACACCGGGACAGGGCGTCGTTACGAGCAGTACTTC; CDR3 protein: CASRDTGTGRRYEQYF
V gene: TRBV7-8; J gene: TRBJ2-3; clone size: .; D gene: TRBD2; CDR3 DNA: TGTGCCAGCAGCTTAAGGCTAGCGGGGCCCACAGATACGCAGTATTTT; CDR3 protein: CASSLRLAGPTDTQYF
V gene: TRBV15; J gene: TRBJ1-2; clone size: .; D gene: .; CDR3 DNA: TGTGCCACCAGCAGGACAGCGGGCTATGGCTACACCTTC; CDR3 protein: CATSRTAGYGYTF
V gene: TRBV18; J gene: TRBJ2-7; clone size: .; D gene: TRBD1; CDR3 DNA: TGTGCCAGCTCACCCTTGGACAGGGACCACGAGCAGTACTTC; CDR3 protein: CASSPLDRDHEQYF
V gene: TRBV7-8; J gene: TRBJ2-4; clone size: .; D gene: .; CDR3 DNA: TGTGCCAGCAGCCGTAGCGACATTCAGTACTTC; CDR3 protein: CASSRSDIQYF
V gene: TRBV30; J gene: TRBJ2-7; clone size: .; D gene: TRBD1; CDR3 DNA: TGTGCCTGGCGACAGGGGGTTACCTACGAGCAGTACTTC; CDR3 protein: CAWRQGVTYEQYF
V gene: TRBV28; J gene: TRBJ1-3; clone size: .; D gene: TRBD1; CDR3 DNA: TGTGCCAGCAGCCCGACAGGGACGGGTGGAAACACCATATATTTT; CDR3 protein: CASSPTGTGGNTIYF
V gene: TRBV7-9; J gene: TRBJ2-7; clone size: few; D gene: .; CDR3 DNA: TGTGCCAGCAGCCCCGGACTCTACGAGCAGTACTTC; CDR3 protein: CASSPGLYEQYF
V gene: TRBV21-1; J gene: TRBJ1-6; clone size: few; D gene: .; CDR3 DNA: TGTGCCAGCAGCGCCCCCGGGACCTATAATTCACCCCTCCACTTT; CDR3 protein: CASSAPGTYNSPLHF
V gene: TRBV28; J gene: TRBJ1-5; clone size: many; D gene: .; CDR3 DNA: TGTGCCAGCAGACTCCGCAATCAGCCCCAGCATTTT; CDR3 protein: CASRLRNQPQHF